These 26 T cell receptor beta chains share one sample of origin, sequenced in a study of blood T cell repertoires in COVID-19. Sequencing was performed with immunoSEQ multiplex PCR; in TCRdb, only in-frame clones are kept and a portion is missing. The repertoire includes approximately 90,000 clones, roughly nine tenths of them detected once, and approximately 3.6% sits in the top ten. Material for sequencing was peripheral blood. These receptors were collected from a woman in her 70s with acute or convalescent COVID-19.

The chain carries TRBV4-1 and TRBJ1-5; a weak D match, TRBD1 (5 bases). Per germline, CDR1 MGHRA and CDR2 YSYEKL. Trimming took off 0 bases at V and 1 base at J, with 10 bases between the two ends. This CDR3 is built from 16 residues. The CDR3 DNA reads TGCGCCAGCAGCCAAGAGGGGGGACGGAGCAATCAGCCCCAGCATTTT. Its translation is CASSQEGGRSNQPQHF.

This rearrangement joins TRBV18 to TRBJ2-7; D is possibly TRBD2 (5 bases). Germline V gene lookup returns CDR1 KGHSH and CDR2 LQKENI. Trimming stripped 9 bases from V and 6 bases from J, with 12 bases between. This CDR3 is built from 11 residues. The CDR3, as DNA: TGTGCCAGTTCCTGGGGAGCCGAGCAGTACTTC. This gives the protein CASSWGAEQYF.

The chain combines TRBV5-4 with TRBJ2-5; 8 bases line up with TRBD2. Germline trimming cut 0 bases from V and 0 bases from J; bases unmatched to any gene: 1. Germline V gene data show CDR1 as SGHNT and CDR2 as YYREEE (reference sequence). The CDR3 runs 15 residues. The CDR3, as DNA: TGTGCCAGCAGCTTGGAGCGGGGGTACCAAGAGACCCAGTACTTC. The encoded protein is CASSLERGYQETQYF.

V gene TRBV7-9 combines with J gene TRBJ1-1; perhaps TRBD1 as D (5 bases). Trimming pared 3 bases from V and 6 bases from J, leaving 11 bases between. The CDR3 sequence is 13 residues long. Germline V gene data show CDR1 as SEHNR and CDR2 as FQNEAQ (reference sequence). The CDR3 loop is CASSFAGAPEAFF. CDR3 nucleotide sequence: TGTGCCAGCAGCTTCGCTGGGGCCCCTGAAGCTTTCTTT.

A word on this clone: In the same sample, other DNA sequences code for this CDR3. This chain uses TRBV5-1 with TRBJ2-3; 9 positions match TRBD2. V gave up 4 bases and J gave up 0 bases; unmatched junction bases: 0. Germline V gives CDR1 SGHRS, CDR2 YFSETQ. The CDR3 totals 14 residues. In DNA, the CDR3 is TGCGCCAGCAGCCTAGCGGGGAGCACAGATACGCAGTATTTT. It codes for CASSLAGSTDTQYF. The variable domain in full, with the rest retrieved from reference TRBV5-1 and TRBJ2-3, is KAGVTQTPRYLIKTRGQQVTLSCSPISGHRSVSWYQQTPGQGLQFLFEYFSETQRNKGNFPGRFSGRQFSNSRSEMNVSTLELGDSALYLCASSLAGSTDTQYFGPGTRLTVL.

CDR3 in DNA: TGTGCAAGTCGGTTTTCGCAGGGGCCTGAAGCTTTCTTT. Translated: CASRFSQGPEAFF. The chain couples TRBV12-2 to TRBJ1-1; the table's D gene call, TRBD1, was not cross checked with the DNA. TRBV12-2 constitutes a pseudogene. The CDR3 runs 13 residues.

The chain carries TRBV2 and TRBJ2-2; 11 bases line up with TRBD1. This CDR3 has 14 amino acids. The germline V gene encodes CDR1 SNHLY and CDR2 FYNNEI. V shed 6 bases and J 4 bases; nucleotides not matched to a gene: 1. Here the CDR3 reads CASRGTGGTGELFF. The CDR3 nucleotides read TGTGCCAGCAGGGGGACAGGGGGCACCGGGGAGCTGTTTTTT.

The chain recombines TRBV28 with TRBJ2-7; weak D call: TRBD1 (6 bases). Germline V CDR1 and CDR2: MDHEN, SYDVKM. Trimming cost V 1 base and J 4 bases, with 17 bases left between them. The CDR3 is 16 residues long. CDR3 sequence (DNA): TGTGCCAGCAGTTTATTAGAGGACAGAAAGAGATACGAGCAGTACGTC. This sequence encodes CASSLLEDRKRYEQYV.

V and J are TRBV7-9 and TRBJ1-6; D is undetermined. Germline lookup yields CDR1 SEHNR and CDR2 FQNEAQ (reference sequence). Trimming removed 2 bases from V and 0 bases from J, with 5 bases in between. The CDR3 has 15 residues. In DNA form, the CDR3 reads TGTGCCAGCAGCTTATACAGCTCCTATAATTCACCCCTCCACTTT. It codes for CASSLYSSYNSPLHF.

The rearrangement links TRBV3-1 (or the pseudogene TRBV3-2) to TRBJ2-3, with D tentatively TRBD1 (6 bases). The CDR3 runs 17 residues. Germline V gene sequence: CDR1 LGHDT, CDR2 YNNKEL (reference sequence). V dropped 4 bases and J dropped 1 base, with 18 bases sitting between them. CDR3 protein: CASSPKDRLIRTDTQYF. The CDR3 DNA reads as TGTGCCAGCAGCCCCAAGGACAGACTAATTCGCACAGATACGCAGTATTTT.

This clone appeared a few times. The chain couples TRBV10-1 to TRBJ1-3; unclear D gene. The V gene lost 6 bases and the J gene lost 1 base, with 10 bases spanning the gap. The germline V gene has CDR1 WNHNN and CDR2 SYGVQD (reference sequence). The CDR3 spans 14 residues. The CDR3 DNA sequence: TGCGCCAGCAGGGAGACGGGGTCTGGAAACACCATATATTTT. Translated: CASRETGSGNTIYF.

The chain joins TRBV5-1 to TRBJ2-1; D possibly corresponds to TRBD1 (7 bases). From germline, CDR1 is SGHRS and CDR2 YFSETQ. The CDR3 is 15 residues long. Trimming removed 4 bases at V and 6 bases at J, with 17 bases between. The DNA of the CDR3 is TGCGCCAGCAGCACTGAGGACAGGAGGGGCAATGAGCAGTTCTTC. Amino acid sequence: CASSTEDRRGNEQFF.

The V call is TRBV5-1, the J call TRBJ1-6, with D possibly being TRBD1 (6 bases). The V gene's germline CDR1 is SGHRS and CDR2 YFSETQ. The CDR3 spans 14 residues. V gave up 1 base and J gave up 8 bases, with 10 bases separating them. This CDR3 is CASSLQGQYSPLHF. The CDR3 bases are TGCGCCAGCAGCTTGCAGGGGCAATATTCACCCCTCCACTTT.

The chain is built from TRBV21-1 and TRBJ2-7; TRBD1 is the table's D call, not checked against the DNA. TRBV21-1 is described as a pseudogene. The CDR3 is made up of 15 amino acids. DNA of the CDR3: TGTGCCAGCAACACACAGGGGGCTGGTACCTACGAGCAGTACGTC. This gives the protein CASNTQGAGTYEQYV.

The rearrangement links TRBV11-3 to TRBJ2-7; 7 positions agree with TRBD1. Germline V lookup: CDR1 SGHNT, CDR2 YENEEA. CDR3 length: 13 residues. V trimming: 5 bases; J trimming: 8 bases; junction bases outside the gene matches: 9. In DNA, the CDR3 is TGTGCCAGCAGCCCGGCAGGGGGATTTAAGCAGTACTTC. This gives the protein CASSPAGGFKQYF.

This rearrangement joins TRBV3-1 (or the pseudogene TRBV3-2) to TRBJ1-2, with 9 bases identical to TRBD1. Unmatched junction bases numbered 8, after V lost 2 bases and J lost 7 bases. The CDR3 covers 15 residues. Germline V gene data show CDR1 as LGHDT and CDR2 as YNNKEL (reference sequence). CDR3 sequence: CASSQPGQGFRGYTF. CDR3 DNA sequence: TGTGCCAGCAGCCAACCGGGACAGGGATTTCGTGGCTACACCTTC.

The chain links TRBV6-2 or TRBV6-3 to TRBJ2-2, with D perhaps matching TRBD2 (6 bases). V was trimmed by 2 bases and J by 4 bases, leaving 14 bases between them. Per the germline V gene, CDR1 is MNHEY and CDR2 is SVGEGT. The CDR3 consists of 16 residues. The CDR3 spells CASSYGGLGGTGELFF. The CDR3 DNA follows: TGTGCCAGCAGTTACGGAGGGCTAGGTGGCACCGGGGAGCTGTTTTTT.

The chain combines TRBV28 with TRBJ1-2; 7 positions agree with TRBD1. Losses at the gene ends were 6 bases for V and 4 bases for J; bases not matched to a gene: 11. Per germline, CDR1 MDHEN and CDR2 SYDVKM. The CDR3 loop spans 15 amino acids. CDR3: CASSPGDRLTYGYTF. The CDR3 region has the DNA TGTGCCAGCAGCCCGGGGGACAGATTAACCTATGGCTACACCTTC.

This rearrangement joins TRBV28 to TRBJ1-1; weak D call: TRBD1 (5 bases). Germline V gene sequence: CDR1 MDHEN, CDR2 SYDVKM. This CDR3 is 12 amino acids long. V was clipped by 1 base and J by 11 bases, with 11 bases between them. The chain's CDR3 is CASSLSGGFAFF. The CDR3 coding sequence is TGTGCCAGCAGTTTATCGGGGGGTTTTGCTTTCTTT. The complete variable domain, with remaining parts taken from reference TRBV28 and TRBJ1-1, reads DVKVTQSSRYLVKRTGEKVFLECVQDMDHENMFWYRQDPGLGLRLIYFSYDVKMKEKGDIPEGYSVSREKKERFSLILESASTNQTSMYLCASSLSGGFAFFGQGTRLTVV.

The J gene is TRBJ2-1, the V gene TRBV21-1; the DNA was not used to check the table's D call, TRBD2. TRBV21-1 is termed a pseudogene. The CDR3 has 20 residues. The CDR3 region has the DNA TGTGCCAGCAGCAAAGGAGGGTCCGGGACTAGCGGGAGGCCCTACAATGAGCAGTTCTTC. This translates into CASSKGGSGTSGRPYNEQFF.

The chain joins TRBV5-1 to TRBJ1-1, with D hard to call. The V and J ends lost 0 bases and 1 base respectively, with 7 bases between them. There are 14 residues in the CDR3. Germline V gene lookup returns CDR1 SGHRS and CDR2 YFSETQ. CDR3 sequence reads: CASSLGASNTEAFF. CDR3 bases: TGCGCCAGCAGCTTGGGGGCCTCGAACACTGAAGCTTTCTTT.

This clone has a single count. The rearrangement joins TRBV27 to TRBJ1-4, with D tentatively TRBD1 (6 bases). The CDR3 extends over 14 amino acids. Trimming took 2 bases from V and 6 from J, leaving 10 bases between them. Germline CDR1 reads MNHEY; CDR2 reads SMNVEV (reference sequence). CDR3: CASSLSWTDEKLFF. The CDR3 DNA reads TGTGCCAGCAGTTTAAGCTGGACAGATGAAAAACTGTTTTTT.

V gene TRBV7-9 combines with J gene TRBJ2-5, with TRBD2 matching over 9 bases. Per germline, CDR1 SEHNR and CDR2 FQNEAQ (reference sequence). The CDR3 is made up of 15 amino acids. J gave up 5 bases and V 4 bases, and 8 bases lay outside the gene matches. In nucleotides, the CDR3 is TGTGCCAGCAGCTACCTCCTTAGCGGGGGTGAGACCCAGTACTTC. Its protein product is CASSYLLSGGETQYF.

This chain joins TRBV28 and TRBJ1-5; D is perhaps TRBD1 (5 bases). CDR1 and CDR2 from the germline V gene are MDHEN and SYDVKM. V was clipped by 6 bases and J by 4 bases, with 22 bases between them. The CDR3 length is 17 residues. The DNA of the CDR3 is TGTGCCAGCAGCGACCCCCGGGCCCCCCAGGGTAATCAGCCCCAGCATTTT. Amino acids: CASSDPRAPQGNQPQHF.

This chain connects TRBV2 to TRBJ2-2; 10 bases map to TRBD2. V shed 5 bases and J 0 bases; nucleotides not matched to a gene: 21. CDR3 length equals 22 residues. The germline V gene encodes CDR1 SNHLY and CDR2 FYNNEI. The CDR3 nucleotides are TGTGCCAGCAGTCTGAAGTGGTTAGGAGCAGCGGGGGGGCGCCCGAACACCGGGGAGCTGTTTTTT. Protein product: CASSLKWLGAAGGRPNTGELFF.

The gene calls are TRBV28 and TRBJ1-2; D is uncertain. Germline V gives CDR1 MDHEN, CDR2 SYDVKM. CDR3 size: 12 residues. Trimming took 11 bases from V and 0 from J, leaving 10 bases between them. Here the CDR3 reads CAGYRANYGYTF. CDR3 nucleotides: TGTGCCGGGTACCGGGCTAACTATGGCTACACCTTC.